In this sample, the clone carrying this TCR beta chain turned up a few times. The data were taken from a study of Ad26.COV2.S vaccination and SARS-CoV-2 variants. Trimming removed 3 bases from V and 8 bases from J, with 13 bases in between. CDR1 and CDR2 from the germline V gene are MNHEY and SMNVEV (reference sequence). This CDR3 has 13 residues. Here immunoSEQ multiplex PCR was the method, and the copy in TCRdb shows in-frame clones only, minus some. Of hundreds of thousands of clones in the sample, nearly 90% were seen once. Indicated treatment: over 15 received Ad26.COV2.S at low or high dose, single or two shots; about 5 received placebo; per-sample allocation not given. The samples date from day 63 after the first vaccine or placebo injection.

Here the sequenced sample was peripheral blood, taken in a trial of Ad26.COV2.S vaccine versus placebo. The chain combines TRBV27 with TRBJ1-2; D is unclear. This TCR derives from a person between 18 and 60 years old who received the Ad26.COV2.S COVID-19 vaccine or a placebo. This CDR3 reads CASSFLRSGGYTF. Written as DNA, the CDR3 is TGTGCCAGCAGTTTCCTTAGGTCGGGGGGCTACACCTTC.